A selection of T cell receptor beta chains follows, all from one sample in a study of identical twins. A single record per CDR3 protein comes from TCRdb applying MiXCR to the 5' RACE reads. The sample yields roughly 570,000 distinct CDR3 sequences, 9% to 10% seen once. The same specimen was also included in a second study, on yellow fever vaccine responses in identical twins.

Sequenced: PBMCs. These receptors were collected from a woman aged 18-30 years in good health. Both conserved end residues are part of each CDR3. A D gene is named only where the DNA matches it firmly. Clone size is not always given. Where it is, it says once, few, many or a class for expanded clones.

>TRBV6-1|.|.|TRBJ2-7|10
TGTGCCTGCAGCGTGTTCGAGCAGTACTTC
CACSVFEQYF
>TRBV6-5|many|TRBD2|TRBJ2-7|15
TGTGCCAGCAGTTACGGCGGGGGGGCCTCCTACGAGCAGTACTTC
CASSYGGGASYEQYF
>TRBV28|.|.|TRBJ2-7|12
TGTGCCAGCAGTTTAAGGGGGGACGTGGAGTACTTC
CASSLRGDVEYF
>TRBV3-1|.|.|TRBJ1-1|12
TGTGCCAGCAGCCACAGGGCAACAAAAGCTTTCTTT
CASSHRATKAFF
>TRBV20-1|few|TRBD2|TRBJ2-5|14
TGCAGTGCTAGAGACGCGGGGGGGCGAGAGACCCAGTACTTC
CSARDAGGRETQYF
>TRBV7-9|many|TRBD1|TRBJ1-1|14
TGTGCCAGCAGCTTAGGACAGGGGAGCACTGAAGCTTTCTTT
CASSLGQGSTEAFF
>TRBV24-1|.|TRBD2|TRBJ2-7|16
TGTGCCACCAGTGATGTAGCGGGAGGAGGTTCCTACGAGCAGTACTTC
CATSDVAGGGSYEQYF
>TRBV20-1|few|.|TRBJ2-7|16
TGCAGTGCTAGCATCCTTTTTGTAGGAGCCTCCTACGAGCAGTACTTC
CSASILFVGASYEQYF
>TRBV27|many|.|TRBJ2-1|15
TGTGCCAGCAGTTCCACTAGGGGCTCCTACAATGAGCAGTTCTTC
CASSSTRGSYNEQFF
>TRBV12-3/TRBV12-4|few|TRBD2|TRBJ2-4|18
TGTGCCAGCAGTCCCCGAGAGCGGGAGGGCCTAGCCAAAAACATTCAGTACTTC
CASSPREREGLAKNIQYF
>TRBV7-9|many|.|TRBJ2-5|15
TGTGCCAGCAGCTTAATGGTGCCTGTGGGGGAGACCCAGTACTTC
CASSLMVPVGETQYF
>TRBV6-5|.|TRBD1|TRBJ2-3|16
TGTGCCAGCAGTTACTCGAGCAGGGGGATCAGCAATACGCAGTATTTT
CASSYSSRGISNTQYF
>TRBV30|.|.|TRBJ1-1|14
TGTGCCTGGAGGCTACCCGGGAAGACAGATAAAGCTTTCTTT
CAWRLPGKTDKAFF
>TRBV5-4|.|TRBD1|TRBJ2-7|15
TGTGCCAGCAGCTTTTTAGGGGGCGGAAGACGCGAGCAGTACTTC
CASSFLGGGRREQYF
>TRBV11-2|few|.|TRBJ2-1|18
TGTGCCAGCAGCTTATTTGTATTGGGGTCGAAGGGCCACAATGAGCAGTTCTTC
CASSLFVLGSKGHNEQFF
>TRBV21-1|few|.|TRBJ2-7|22
TGTGCCAGCAGCATAGCCAGCAGCCAAGACCCTGTGGTGACACTAGCGCCCTACGAGCAGTACTTC
CASSIASSQDPVVTLAPYEQYF
>TRBV12-3/TRBV12-4|few|.|TRBJ1-6|15
TGTGCCAGCAGTGCCGGGACGGGTGATAATTCACCCCTCCACTTT
CASSAGTGDNSPLHF
>TRBV6-5|few|TRBD2|TRBJ2-5|15
TGTGCCAGCAGTTACAGCGGGACTAGACAAGAGACCCAGTACTTC
CASSYSGTRQETQYF
>TRBV24-1|.|.|TRBJ2-5|13
TGTGCCACCAGTGACCAGGGTCTGAAGACCCAGTACTTC
CATSDQGLKTQYF
>TRBV3-1|.|.|TRBJ2-1|14
TGTGCCAGCAGCGGCAACTCGGATCCGAATGAGCAGTTCTTC
CASSGNSDPNEQFF
>TRBV15|few|TRBD1|TRBJ2-2|16
TGTGCCACCAGCAGAACCCGGACAGGGTACACCGGGGAGCTGTTTTTT
CATSRTRTGYTGELFF
>TRBV7-9|few|TRBD2|TRBJ2-3|17
TGTGCCAGCAGCTTAGTGCTGTCTAGCGGGGGGGTGGATACGCAGTATTTT
CASSLVLSSGGVDTQYF
>TRBV11-3|.|.|TRBJ2-7|13
TGTGCCAGCAGCTTAGTAGGGGCGACCGAGCAGTACTTC
CASSLVGATEQYF
>TRBV10-3|many|TRBD1|TRBJ2-5|15
TGTGCCATCAGCAAGGACAGGGGGGTGGGAGAGACCCAGTACTTC
CAISKDRGVGETQYF
>TRBV25-1|many|.|TRBJ2-1|13
TGTGCCAGCGGGGGAACTAATACAATTGAGCAGTTCTTC
CASGGTNTIEQFF
>TRBV20-1|.|.|TRBJ2-7|15
TGCAGTGCTAGAGATCGGTACCAGGTGACCTACGAGCAGTACTTC
CSARDRYQVTYEQYF
>TRBV6-2/TRBV6-3|.|.|TRBJ2-2|14
TGTGCCAGCACCCAGGGTATGGTTCCCGGGGAGCTGTTTTTT
CASTQGMVPGELFF